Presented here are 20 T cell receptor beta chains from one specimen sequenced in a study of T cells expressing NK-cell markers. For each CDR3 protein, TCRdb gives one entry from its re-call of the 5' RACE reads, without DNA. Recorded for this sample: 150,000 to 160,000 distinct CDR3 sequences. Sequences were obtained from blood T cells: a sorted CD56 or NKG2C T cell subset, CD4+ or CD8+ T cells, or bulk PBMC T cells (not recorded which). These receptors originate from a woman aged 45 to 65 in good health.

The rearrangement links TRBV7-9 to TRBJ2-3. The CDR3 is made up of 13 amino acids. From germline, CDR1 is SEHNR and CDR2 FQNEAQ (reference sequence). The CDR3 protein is CASSRPNTDTQYF.

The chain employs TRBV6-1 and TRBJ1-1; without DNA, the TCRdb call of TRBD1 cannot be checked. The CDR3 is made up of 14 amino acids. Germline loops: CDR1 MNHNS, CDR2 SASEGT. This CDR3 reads CASTQTRGDTEAFF.

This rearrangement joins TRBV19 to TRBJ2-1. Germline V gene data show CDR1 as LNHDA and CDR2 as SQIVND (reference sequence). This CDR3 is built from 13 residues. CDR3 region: CASSIVTANEQFF.

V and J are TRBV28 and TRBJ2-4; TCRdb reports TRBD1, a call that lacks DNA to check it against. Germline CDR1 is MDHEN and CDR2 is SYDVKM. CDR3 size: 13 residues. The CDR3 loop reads CASSPGTKNIQYF.

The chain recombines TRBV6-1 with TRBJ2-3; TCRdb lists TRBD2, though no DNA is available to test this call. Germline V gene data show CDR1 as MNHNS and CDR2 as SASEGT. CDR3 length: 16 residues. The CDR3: CASSELRASGGDTQYF.

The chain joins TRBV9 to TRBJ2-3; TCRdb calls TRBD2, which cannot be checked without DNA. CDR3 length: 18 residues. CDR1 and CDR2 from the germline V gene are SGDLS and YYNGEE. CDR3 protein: CASSLGLAGGEGADTQYF.

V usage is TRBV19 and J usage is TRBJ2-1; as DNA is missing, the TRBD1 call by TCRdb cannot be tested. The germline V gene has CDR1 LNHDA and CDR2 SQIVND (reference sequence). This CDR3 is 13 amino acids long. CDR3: CATGQSSYNEQFF.

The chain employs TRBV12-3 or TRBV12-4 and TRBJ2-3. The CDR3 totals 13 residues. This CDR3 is CASSLLHTDTQYF.

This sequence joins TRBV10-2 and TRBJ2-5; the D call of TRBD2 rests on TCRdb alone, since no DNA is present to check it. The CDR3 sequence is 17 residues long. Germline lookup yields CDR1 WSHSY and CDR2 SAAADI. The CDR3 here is CASSVGFSGRGQETQYF.

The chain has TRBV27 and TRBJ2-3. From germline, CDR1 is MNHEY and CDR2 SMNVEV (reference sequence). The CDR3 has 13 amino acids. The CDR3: CASKLLSTDTQYF.

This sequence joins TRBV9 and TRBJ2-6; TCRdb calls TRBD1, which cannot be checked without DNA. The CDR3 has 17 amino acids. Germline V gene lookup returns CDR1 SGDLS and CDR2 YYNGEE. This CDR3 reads CASSSSRERSGANVLTF.

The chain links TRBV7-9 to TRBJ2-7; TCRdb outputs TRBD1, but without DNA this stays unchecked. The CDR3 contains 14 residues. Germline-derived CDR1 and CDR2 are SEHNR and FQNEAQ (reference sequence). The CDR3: CASSSRDSAYEQYF.

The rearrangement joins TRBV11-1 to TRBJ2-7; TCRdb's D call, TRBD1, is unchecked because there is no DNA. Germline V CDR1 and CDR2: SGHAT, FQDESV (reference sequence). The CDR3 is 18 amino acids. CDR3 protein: CASSLNRIRQTPADEQYF.

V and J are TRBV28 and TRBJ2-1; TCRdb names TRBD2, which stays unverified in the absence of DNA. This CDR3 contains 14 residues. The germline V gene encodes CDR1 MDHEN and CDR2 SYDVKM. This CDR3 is CASSLRAGTNEQFF.

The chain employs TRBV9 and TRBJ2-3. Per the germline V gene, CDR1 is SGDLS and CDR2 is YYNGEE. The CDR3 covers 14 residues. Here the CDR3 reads CASSGRAYTDTQYF. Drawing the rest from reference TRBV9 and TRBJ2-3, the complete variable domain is DSGVTQTPKHLITATGQRVTLRCSPRSGDLSVYWYQQSLDQGLQFLIQYYNGEERAKGNILERFSAQQFPDLHSELNLSSLELGDSALYFCASSGRAYTDTQYFGPGTRLTVL.

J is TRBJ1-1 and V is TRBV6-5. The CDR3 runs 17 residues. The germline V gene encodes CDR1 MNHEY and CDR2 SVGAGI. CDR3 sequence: CASSYSKNGGLNTEAFF.

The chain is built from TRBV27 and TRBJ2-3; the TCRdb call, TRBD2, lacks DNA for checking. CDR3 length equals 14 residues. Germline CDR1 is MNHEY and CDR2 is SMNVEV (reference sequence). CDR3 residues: CASKRLADTDTQYF.

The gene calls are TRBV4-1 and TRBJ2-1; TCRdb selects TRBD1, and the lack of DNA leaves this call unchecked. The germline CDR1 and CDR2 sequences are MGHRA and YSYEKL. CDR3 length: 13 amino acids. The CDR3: CASSQVDRETPFF.

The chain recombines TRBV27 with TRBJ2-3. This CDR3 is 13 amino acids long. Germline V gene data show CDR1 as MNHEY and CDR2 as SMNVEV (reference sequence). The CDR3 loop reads CASSLAGTDTQYF.

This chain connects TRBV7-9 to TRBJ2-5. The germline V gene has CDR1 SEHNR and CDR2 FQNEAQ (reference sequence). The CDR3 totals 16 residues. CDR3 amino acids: CASSPREGSRRETQYF.